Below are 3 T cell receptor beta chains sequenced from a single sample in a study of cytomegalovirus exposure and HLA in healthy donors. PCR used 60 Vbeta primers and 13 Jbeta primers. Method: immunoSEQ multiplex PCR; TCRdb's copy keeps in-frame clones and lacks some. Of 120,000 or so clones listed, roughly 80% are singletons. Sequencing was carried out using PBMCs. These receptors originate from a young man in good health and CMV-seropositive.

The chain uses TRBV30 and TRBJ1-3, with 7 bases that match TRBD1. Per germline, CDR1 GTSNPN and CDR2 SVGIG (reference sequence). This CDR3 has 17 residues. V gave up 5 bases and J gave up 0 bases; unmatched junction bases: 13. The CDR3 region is CAWDRDRAYTSGNTIYF. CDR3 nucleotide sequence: TGTGCCTGGGACCGTGACAGGGCCTACACCTCTGGAAACACCATATATTTT.

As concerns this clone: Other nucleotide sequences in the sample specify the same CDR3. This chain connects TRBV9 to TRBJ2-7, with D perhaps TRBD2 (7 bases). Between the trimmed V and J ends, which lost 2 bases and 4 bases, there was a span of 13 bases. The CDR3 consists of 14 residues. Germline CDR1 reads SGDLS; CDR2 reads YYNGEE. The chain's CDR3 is CASSVGGGGYEQYF. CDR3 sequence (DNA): TGTGCCAGCAGCGTGGGAGGGGGGGGGTACGAGCAGTACTTC.

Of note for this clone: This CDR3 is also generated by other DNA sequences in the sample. Here the CDR3 reads CASSLQTGGPLNTEAFF. CDR3 coding DNA: TGTGCCAGCAGCCTCCAAACGGGAGGACCATTGAACACTGAAGCTTTCTTT. The chain has TRBV7-8 and TRBJ1-1, with D uncertain. The germline gives CDR1 SGHVS, CDR2 FQNEAQ. Trimming left V 5 bases short and J 0 bases short, with 19 bases between. CDR3 length equals 17 residues.